Reported below is one T cell receptor beta chain. The CDR3 runs to 13 residues. The V gene end was trimmed by 5 bases and the J gene end by 6 bases; junction bases not matched to a gene: 5. Germline values: CDR1 LNHDA, CDR2 SQIVND (reference sequence). The data are from a study of blood T cell repertoires in COVID-19. This table comes from immunoSEQ multiplex PCR, and its TCRdb copy is limited to in-frame clones, with some not included. The sample contains about 300,000 clones, around 86% of which appear only once. The sequenced sample was PBMCs or T cells enriched from blood (not recorded which). This TCR was sampled from a young woman who had recovered from COVID-19. The chain employs TRBV19 and TRBJ1-2; 8 bases fit TRBD1. In DNA, the CDR3 is TGTGCCAGTAGTGTACAGGGGGTAAATGGCTACACCTTC. This gives the protein CASSVQGVNGYTF.